The 9 T cell receptor beta chains given below trace back to one sample, sequenced in a study of blood T cells in healthy people across ages. Primed by a sample-barcoded 5' primer and a J-beta primer mix, a second PCR proceeded for about 7 to 12 cycles. TCRdb reprocessed the 5' RACE reads via MiXCR and lists one record per CDR3 protein. The table has hundreds of thousands of distinct CDR3 sequences, around 38% seen once; the top ten hold about 30%. Sequencing input: blood. Receptors were obtained from an older man in good health.

This clonotype has only a few counts. CDR3 residues: CSVERGNNEQYF. The CDR3 DNA reads as TGCAGCGTTGAGCGGGGGAACAATGAGCAGTACTTC. J is TRBJ2-7 and V is TRBV29-1; 7 nucleotides align to TRBD2. The ends lost 3 bases at V and 7 bases at J; junction bases unmatched: 6. Germline loops: CDR1 SQVTM, CDR2 ANQGSEA. The CDR3 extends over 12 amino acids.

This clonotype was observed a few times. The rearrangement joins TRBV10-3 to TRBJ2-1; D not certain. Between the trimmed V and J ends, which lost 0 bases and 1 base, there was a span of 7 bases. The length of the CDR3 is 15 residues. Germline CDR1 ENHRY, CDR2 SYGVKD. Written as DNA, the CDR3 is TGTGCCATCAGTGAGTCCGCCGTATCCTACAATGAGCAGTTCTTC. As protein: CAISESAVSYNEQFF.

The chain links TRBV6-1 to TRBJ1-2; D not certain. Germline assignment: CDR1 MNHNS and CDR2 SASEGT. Trimming cost V 6 bases and J 6 bases, with 14 bases left between them. CDR3 size: 13 residues. Here the CDR3 reads CASRDPSYDGYTF. CDR3 DNA: TGTGCCAGCAGGGACCCGTCTTACGATGGCTACACCTTC.

This rearrangement joins TRBV6-5 to TRBJ2-2, with D possibly TRBD1 on 5 matching bases. CDR3 length: 15 amino acids. The ends were cut back, 6 bases at V and 6 bases at J, with 17 bases in the middle. The germline V gene encodes CDR1 MNHEY and CDR2 SVGAGI. The CDR3 DNA sequence: TGTGCCAGCAGAGTGGCGGCAGGACAACCCGGGGAGCTGTTTTTT. It specifies CASRVAAGQPGELFF.

Regarding this clonotype: The junction shows a germline mismatch at one end, possibly a read error. V gene TRBV11-2 combines with J gene TRBJ2-4, with D possibly matching TRBD2 (5 bases). The closer fit of TRBJ2-5 to the DNA end suggests the J call may be wrong. The length of the CDR3 is 15 residues. CDR1 is SGHAT and CDR2 is FQNNGV in the germline V gene. The CDR3 DNA reads as TGTGCCAACAGCTTAACTGCTAGCACTCGGGAGACCCAGTACTTC. Protein sequence: CANSLTASTRETQYF.

Only a few counts were recorded for this clonotype. This sequence joins TRBV4-3 and TRBJ2-3; 10 nucleotides agree with TRBD2. Per germline, CDR1 LGHNA and CDR2 YSLEER. J was trimmed by 2 bases and V by 3 bases; bases with no gene match: 5. This CDR3 is 16 amino acids long. CDR3 DNA sequence: TGCGCCAGCAGCCACCCGAGCGGGGGGGACACAGATACGCAGTATTTT. The encoded protein is CASSHPSGGDTDTQYF.

This clonotype has only one observation. The rearrangement joins TRBV5-1 to TRBJ1-1; tentatively, D is TRBD1 (6 bases). Trimming stripped 5 bases from V and 0 bases from J, with 17 bases between. This CDR3 has 16 amino acids. Germline CDR1 SGHRS, CDR2 YFSETQ. The CDR3 bases are TGCGCCAGCAGTCCTGGCGGGGGGCGAGTGAACACTGAAGCTTTCTTT. Residues: CASSPGGGRVNTEAFF.

The genes are TRBV9 and TRBJ2-1; 7 nucleotides match TRBD2. Germline-derived CDR1 and CDR2 are SGDLS and YYNGEE. With 0 bases clipped from V and 1 base from J, the junction kept 7 bases outside the gene matches. The CDR3 is made up of 17 amino acids. The CDR3 DNA reads TGTGCCAGCAGCGTAGGATCAGCGGGGTTGTCCTACAATGAGCAGTTCTTC. The encoded protein is CASSVGSAGLSYNEQFF.

A few counts support this clonotype. This rearrangement joins TRBV5-6 to TRBJ2-7, with TRBD2 identical over 9 bases. After removal of 4 bases from V and 0 bases from J, the junction contained 5 bases not matched to a gene. This CDR3 is 15 amino acids long. Per the germline V gene, CDR1 is SGHDT and CDR2 is YYEEEE. CDR3 nucleotide sequence: TGTGCCAGCAGCAAAAGAGCGGGGGGCTCCTACGAGCAGTACTTC. Its translation is CASSKRAGGSYEQYF. Supplemented by reference TRBV5-6 and TRBJ2-7, the full variable domain reads DAGVTQSPTHLIKTRGQQVTLRCSPKSGHDTVSWYQQALGQGPQFIFQYYEEEERQRGNFPDRFSGHQFPNYSSELNVNALLLGDSALYLCASSKRAGGSYEQYFGPGTRLTVT.